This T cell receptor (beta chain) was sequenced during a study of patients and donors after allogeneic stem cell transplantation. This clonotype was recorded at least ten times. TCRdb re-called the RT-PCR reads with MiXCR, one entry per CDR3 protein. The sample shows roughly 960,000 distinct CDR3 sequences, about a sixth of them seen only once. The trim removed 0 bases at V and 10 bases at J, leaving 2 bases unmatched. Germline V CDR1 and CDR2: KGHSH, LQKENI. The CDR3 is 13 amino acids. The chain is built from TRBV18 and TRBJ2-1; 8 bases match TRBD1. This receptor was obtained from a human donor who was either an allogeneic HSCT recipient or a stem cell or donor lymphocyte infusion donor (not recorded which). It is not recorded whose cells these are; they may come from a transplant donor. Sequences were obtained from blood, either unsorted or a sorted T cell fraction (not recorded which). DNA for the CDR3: TGTGCCAGCTCACCACCACGGACAGGGGAGCAGTTCTTC. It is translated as CASSPPRTGEQFF. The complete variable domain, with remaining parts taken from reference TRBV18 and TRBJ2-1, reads NAGVMQNPRHLVRRRGQEARLRCSPMKGHSHVYWYRQLPEEGLKFMVYLQKENIIDESGMPKERFSAEFPKEGPSILRIQQVVRGDSAAYFCASSPPRTGEQFFGPGTRLTVL.